A selection of T cell receptor beta chains follows, all from one sample in a study of shared T cell receptors in the human thymus. The table came from immunoSEQ multiplex PCR; TCRdb's copy has only in-frame clones and leaves some out. The sample lists 500,000 to 850,000 clones, more than 70% seen once, with 0.0094% in the top ten. In addition, the sample was reused for a study of human thymus T cells.

Sequenced input: thymocytes. The receptors stem from a boy less than two years old with a congenital heart defect. The CDR3 runs from the conserved cysteine through the conserved F or W. A D gene is named only where the DNA matches it firmly. Clone size is stated in some rows and not others, as once, few, many or a class when expanded.

>15|TRBV6-4|TRBJ2-3|.|.
CASSEKGPSPDTQYF
TGTGCCAGCAGTGAGAAGGGGCCATCGCCGGATACGCAGTATTTT
>16|TRBV4-1|TRBJ2-3|.|.
CASSQEGWDNTDTQYF
TGCGCCAGCAGCCAAGAAGGGTGGGACAACACAGATACGCAGTATTTT
>20|TRBV28|TRBJ2-1|TRBD2|.
CASSSRSGGAPYHSYNEQFF
TGTGCCAGCAGTTCGCGTAGCGGGGGGGCCCCCTACCACTCCTACAATGAGCAGTTCTTC
>13|TRBV5-8|TRBJ1-2|TRBD1|.
CASRTRGHDGYTF
TGTGCCAGCAGAACCAGGGGGCACGATGGCTACACCTTC
>15|TRBV5-4|TRBJ1-2|TRBD1|.
CASSEWDRGNYGYTF
TGTGCCAGCAGCGAGTGGGACAGGGGGAACTATGGCTACACCTTC
>19|TRBV7-9|TRBJ2-6|.|.
CASSYSIRDLLSGANVLTF
TGTGCCAGCAGCTATTCCATCCGGGATTTGTTATCCGGGGCCAACGTCCTGACTTTC
>11|TRBV20-1|TRBJ2-7|.|.
CSAHKEHGLYF
TGCAGTGCCCATAAGGAACACGGACTGTACTTC
>13|TRBV11-2|TRBJ1-5|.|.
CASSPKNNQPQHF
TGTGCCAGCAGCCCCAAAAATAATCAGCCCCAGCATTTT
>12|TRBV5-1|TRBJ2-7|.|.
CASGAGRDEQYF
TGCGCCAGCGGTGCAGGGCGCGACGAGCAGTACTTC
>14|TRBV7-6|TRBJ2-6|.|.
CASSRVSGANVLTF
TGTGCCAGCAGTCGGGTCTCTGGGGCCAACGTCCTGACTTTC
>16|TRBV19|TRBJ2-7|TRBD2|.
CASNETSGRDYYEQYF
TGTGCCAGTAATGAAACTAGCGGGAGGGATTACTACGAGCAGTACTTC
>19|TRBV5-6|TRBJ2-7|TRBD1|.
CASSGPGQIPSKSSYEQYF
TGTGCCAGCAGCGGGCCGGGACAGATTCCTTCTAAGAGCTCCTACGAGCAGTACTTC
>20|TRBV4-3|TRBJ2-3|.|.
CASSQVSITLRQSSTDTQYF
TGCGCCAGCAGCCAAGTTTCTATTACTTTGCGCCAATCTAGCACAGATACGCAGTATTTT
>18|TRBV28|TRBJ1-2|TRBD1|.
CASSPPPGTGPLNYGYTF
TGTGCCAGCAGTCCTCCTCCCGGGACAGGGCCCCTTAACTATGGCTACACCTTC
>15|TRBV6-4|TRBJ1-2|TRBD1|once
CASSEEPDRGSGYTF
TGTGCCAGCAGTGAAGAGCCGGACAGGGGAAGTGGCTACACCTTC
>17|TRBV18|TRBJ1-5|TRBD1|once
CASSPGTGEWDNQPQHF
TGTGCCAGCTCACCCGGGACAGGGGAGTGGGACAATCAGCCCCAGCATTTT
>16|TRBV7-2|TRBJ2-7|TRBD1|.
CASSSGQGAKRYEQYF
TGTGCCAGCAGCTCGGGACAGGGGGCAAAGCGCTACGAGCAGTACTTC
>18|TRBV5-6|TRBJ1-3|TRBD1|.
CASSLPRDSSFSGNTIYF
TGTGCCAGCAGCTTGCCCCGGGACAGTTCATTCTCTGGAAACACCATATATTTT
>14|TRBV28|TRBJ1-4|.|once
CASSFGAVNEKLFF
TGTGCCAGCAGTTTTGGTGCGGTAAATGAAAAACTGTTTTTT
>16|TRBV6-6|TRBJ1-3|.|.
CASSYDWPEIGNTIYF
TGTGCCAGCAGTTACGATTGGCCAGAAATTGGAAACACCATATATTTT
>15|TRBV4-3|TRBJ2-3|TRBD2|.
CASTARGDRTDTQYF
TGCGCCAGCACCGCTCGGGGGGATCGCACAGATACGCAGTATTTT
>16|TRBV5-5|TRBJ2-3|TRBD2|.
CASSFPGTRGADTQYF
TGTGCCAGCAGCTTTCCCGGGACTAGGGGCGCAGATACGCAGTATTTT
>18|TRBV4-3|TRBJ2-7|TRBD2|.
CASSQGIAGARLTYEQYF
TGCGCCAGCAGCCAAGGGATAGCGGGAGCGAGGCTTACCTACGAGCAGTACTTC
>15|TRBV2|TRBJ1-2|.|.
CASSEVGEQNYGYTF
TGTGCCAGCAGTGAAGTTGGCGAACAGAACTATGGCTACACCTTC
>16|TRBV19|TRBJ1-5|TRBD1|.
CASTMTGGGSNQPQHF
TGTGCCAGTACCATGACAGGGGGCGGTAGCAATCAGCCCCAGCATTTT
>19|TRBV15|TRBJ2-3|.|once
CATSRDQRQGSRSTDTQYF
TGTGCCACCAGCAGAGATCAGAGGCAGGGAAGTCGAAGCACAGATACGCAGTATTTT
>15|TRBV15|TRBJ1-4|.|.
CATSRPLRANEKLFF
TGTGCCACCAGCAGACCCCTCCGAGCTAATGAAAAACTGTTTTTT
>13|TRBV2|TRBJ2-7|TRBD1|once
CASRGQGAYEQYF
TGTGCCAGCAGAGGACAGGGGGCCTACGAGCAGTACTTC